Listed below are T cell receptor beta chains from one sample, sequenced in a study of yellow fever vaccine responses in identical twins. TCRdb ran MiXCR on the RT-PCR reads and lists one entry per CDR3 protein. Among fewer than 2,500 distinct CDR3 sequences listed, around 7% were seen once. Sequencing used T cells from blood (PBMCs), unsorted or a sorted subset (not recorded which), obtained 2 to 3 years after vaccination. The receptors derive from a young woman who received the yellow fever vaccine. CDR3s include the opening cysteine and the closing phenylalanine or tryptophan. The D gene is left open where the match is weak. Some rows have no size entry. The others give once, few or many, or a class for an expanded clone.

CDR3 DNA: TGCGCCAGCAGCCAAGCCACTAGCGGGAGGGCCGGGGAGCTGTTTTTT
CDR3 protein: CASSQATSGRAGELFF
D gene: TRBD2
clone size: large
J gene: TRBJ2-2
V gene: TRBV4-1

CDR3 DNA: TGTGCCAGCAGCTTAAAAGGTTATAGCGGGAGCACCCACCGCGGGGATGAGCAGTTCTTC
CDR3 protein: CASSLKGYSGSTHRGDEQFF
D gene: TRBD2
clone size: medium-sized
J gene: TRBJ2-1
V gene: TRBV7-6

CDR3 DNA: TGTGCCAGCAGCTTAGCGGGGGGTTTGTACTTC
CDR3 protein: CASSLAGGLYF
D gene: NA
clone size: NA
J gene: TRBJ2-5
V gene: TRBV11-1

CDR3 DNA: TGCGCCAGCGTAAGGGGACCCGCCGCTGAAGCTTTCTTT
CDR3 protein: CASVRGPAAEAFF
D gene: NA
clone size: large
J gene: TRBJ1-1
V gene: TRBV23-1

CDR3 DNA: TGCGCCAGCAGCTTGTCTGGGGCCAACGTCCTGACTTTC
CDR3 protein: CASSLSGANVLTF
D gene: NA
clone size: NA
J gene: TRBJ2-6
V gene: TRBV5-1

CDR3 DNA: TGTGCCACCAGCAGAGTGGGTTCCGAGCAGTACTTC
CDR3 protein: CATSRVGSEQYF
D gene: NA
clone size: few
J gene: TRBJ2-7
V gene: TRBV15

CDR3 DNA: TGTGCCAGCAGCTTAACCTTGGGGGCGCACCGGGAGCTGTTTTTT
CDR3 protein: CASSLTLGAHRELFF
D gene: NA
clone size: NA
J gene: TRBJ2-2
V gene: TRBV7-3

CDR3 DNA: TGTGCCAGCAGCTTGTCGCAGGGCCACAATGAGCAGTTCTTC
CDR3 protein: CASSLSQGHNEQFF
D gene: NA
clone size: few
J gene: TRBJ2-1
V gene: TRBV5-4

CDR3 DNA: TGTGCCAGCTCACCGCGGGGGTTTAATTCACCCCTCCACTTT
CDR3 protein: CASSPRGFNSPLHF
D gene: NA
clone size: NA
J gene: TRBJ1-6
V gene: TRBV18

CDR3 DNA: TGCGCCAGCAGCCAAAACAGGGGTATGGAGCAGTTCTTC
CDR3 protein: CASSQNRGMEQFF
D gene: TRBD1
clone size: NA
J gene: TRBJ2-1
V gene: TRBV4-3

CDR3 DNA: TGTGCCAGCAGTGCGTGGACAGGGTGGGTTCAGCCCCAGCATTTT
CDR3 protein: CASSAWTGWVQPQHF
D gene: TRBD1
clone size: medium-sized
J gene: TRBJ1-5
V gene: TRBV6-1

CDR3 DNA: TGTGCCAGCAGCCCTAGACGGGGGGAGCAGTACTTC
CDR3 protein: CASSPRRGEQYF
D gene: NA
clone size: NA
J gene: TRBJ2-7
V gene: TRBV12-3/TRBV12-4

CDR3 DNA: TGTGCCAGCCATCCCCAGCGGGACAGCCACACCGGGGAGCTGTTTTTT
CDR3 protein: CASHPQRDSHTGELFF
D gene: NA
clone size: few
J gene: TRBJ2-2
V gene: TRBV12-3/TRBV12-4

CDR3 DNA: TGTGCCAGCAGCTTAGTCACTAACAATGAGCAGTTCTTC
CDR3 protein: CASSLVTNNEQFF
D gene: NA
clone size: NA
J gene: TRBJ2-1
V gene: TRBV7-6

CDR3 DNA: TGTGCCAGCAGCCAAGACGGGACTAGCGGGGGGGTTACCCTTGAGCAGTTCTTC
CDR3 protein: CASSQDGTSGGVTLEQFF
D gene: TRBD2
clone size: large
J gene: TRBJ2-1
V gene: TRBV4-2

CDR3 DNA: TGTGCCAGCAGCTACAACCGGGACAGGATAAACAATGAGCAGTTCTTC
CDR3 protein: CASSYNRDRINNEQFF
D gene: TRBD1
clone size: NA
J gene: TRBJ2-1
V gene: TRBV6-2/TRBV6-3